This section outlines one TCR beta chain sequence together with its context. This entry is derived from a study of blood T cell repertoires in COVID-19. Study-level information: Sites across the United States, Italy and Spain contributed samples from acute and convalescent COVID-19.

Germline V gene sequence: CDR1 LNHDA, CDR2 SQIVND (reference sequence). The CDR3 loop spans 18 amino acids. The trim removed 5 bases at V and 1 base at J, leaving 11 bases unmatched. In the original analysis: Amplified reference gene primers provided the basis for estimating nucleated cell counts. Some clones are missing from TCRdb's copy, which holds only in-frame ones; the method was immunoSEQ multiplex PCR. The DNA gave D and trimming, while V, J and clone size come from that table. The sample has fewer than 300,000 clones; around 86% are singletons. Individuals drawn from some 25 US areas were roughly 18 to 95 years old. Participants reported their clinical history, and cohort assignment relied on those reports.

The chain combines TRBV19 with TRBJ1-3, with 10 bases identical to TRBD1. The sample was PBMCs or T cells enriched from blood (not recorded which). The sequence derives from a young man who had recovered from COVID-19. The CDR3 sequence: CASSATGGFLASGNTIYF. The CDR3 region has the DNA TGTGCCAGTAGTGCGACAGGGGGCTTTCTGGCATCTGGAAACACCATATATTTT.